The T cell receptor (beta chain) described here comes from a study of beta chain features in type 1 diabetes. Points from the study as a whole: TCRB CDR3 length was moderately but significantly reduced in all four CD4+ subsets of Type 1 diabetes patients.

Every single donor gave one heparinised blood draw, and these averaged roughly 100 mL. Every isolated RNA sample was fully reverse transcribed, so sequencing captured expressed TCRB transcripts. Method: immunoSEQ multiplex PCR; TCRdb's copy keeps in-frame clones and lacks some. The sample shows around 250,000 clones, more than 11% of them seen only once. This clone came up a few times. Its target is unknown. CDR3 length: 16 amino acids. CDR1 and CDR2 from the germline V gene are SGHDN and FVKESK. Trimming removed 0 bases at V and 7 bases at J, with 19 bases between. The chain employs TRBV14 and TRBJ2-7; D is perhaps TRBD1 (6 bases). This TCR came from a man aged 25 to 45 with type 1 diabetes. The material sequenced was naive CD4+ T cells from blood. DNA for the CDR3: TGTGCCAGCAGCCAAGAAGGGTGGGGGCCGGCTTGGGAGCAGTACTTC. It yields the protein CASSQEGWGPAWEQYF.